This T cell receptor (beta chain) was profiled in a study of shared clonotypes between healthy human individuals. Free of recent acute infections or vaccinations, the donors were healthy HIV-negative adults. Remarks on this clone: Its specificity is not known.

TCRdb's copy holds only in-frame clones and misses some; the assay was immunoSEQ multiplex PCR. The data contain some 1.5 million clones, around 97% of them seen just once; the ten biggest clones take up roughly 1.1%. CDR1 is SGHRS, CDR2 YFSETQ, per germline. The CDR3 runs 14 residues. V was trimmed by 4 bases and J by 5 bases, leaving 14 bases between them. Study outcomes and limitations: In this cohort, only blood was sampled, and tissue repertoires likely differ.

The V and J genes are TRBV5-1 and TRBJ2-3; D unclear. Sequenced: naive CD4+ T cells sorted from blood. Subset here: CD45RA+ positively selected. The receptor was derived from a man aged 25-45 years in good health. CDR3: CASSHNQLRDTQYF. The CDR3 region has the DNA TGCGCCAGCAGCCATAACCAACTCCGAGATACGCAGTATTTT.